Below, one T cell receptor (beta chain) is given with its context. Its target is not known. A read error is likely, as this CDR3 ends without the conserved phenylalanine or tryptophan. The limits of the CDR3 on the DNA are not certain, so only TCRdb's listed CDR3 is given. The sample originates from a study of T-cell memory formation after mild COVID-19. The wider study: Largely donor-specific TCR clusters were found. Findings of the study overall: In pre-infection memory, a portion of responding clones appeared, which suggested that cross-reactive memory joined.

CDR1 and CDR2 (germline): MNHEY, SMNVEV (reference sequence). The CDR3 totals 12 residues, both ends included. TCRdb itself ran the 5' RACE reads through MiXCR, one entry per CDR3 protein. The table has about 100,000 distinct CDR3 sequences, more than 9.5% seen once; the top ten hold around 39%. This TCR derives from a man between 18 and 35 years old who had mild COVID-19 (a few samples of this study predate the infection). Cell type and time point are not known. The chain is built from TRBV27 and TRBJ1-2. Material for sequencing was PBMCs or a T cell subset sorted from them (not recorded which). The CDR3 is CASSFRAEQRSL.